This section outlines one T cell receptor beta chain sequence together with its context. V was cut by 1 base and J by 7 bases, with 13 bases left in between. The CDR3 is made up of 13 amino acids. Per germline, CDR1 GTSNPN and CDR2 SVGIG (reference sequence). The data stem from a study of blood T cell repertoires in COVID-19. Study summary: The United States, Italy and Spain were the sources of the acute and convalescent COVID-19 samples. Sample material is recorded as cDNA or gDNA derived from T cells, B-cell-depleted T cells, or PBMCs.

In the authors' methods: Amplification with reference gene primers provided the estimates of nucleated cell counts. Libraries were prepared by immunoSEQ multiplex PCR; TCRdb keeps only in-frame clonotypes and omits some of them. Clone size and the V and J calls come from that table; the DNA yielded D and trimming. Counted here are some 120,000 clones, roughly 80% occurring once; the ten biggest clones make up 12%. The receptor was derived from an older woman with acute or convalescent COVID-19. Sequenced sample: peripheral blood. The genes are TRBV30 and TRBJ1-2; the D gene is possibly TRBD1 (6 bases). CDR3 sequence reads: CAWSAGGRSGYTF. The CDR3 nucleotides read TGTGCCTGGAGTGCCGGGGGGCGGTCTGGCTACACCTTC.